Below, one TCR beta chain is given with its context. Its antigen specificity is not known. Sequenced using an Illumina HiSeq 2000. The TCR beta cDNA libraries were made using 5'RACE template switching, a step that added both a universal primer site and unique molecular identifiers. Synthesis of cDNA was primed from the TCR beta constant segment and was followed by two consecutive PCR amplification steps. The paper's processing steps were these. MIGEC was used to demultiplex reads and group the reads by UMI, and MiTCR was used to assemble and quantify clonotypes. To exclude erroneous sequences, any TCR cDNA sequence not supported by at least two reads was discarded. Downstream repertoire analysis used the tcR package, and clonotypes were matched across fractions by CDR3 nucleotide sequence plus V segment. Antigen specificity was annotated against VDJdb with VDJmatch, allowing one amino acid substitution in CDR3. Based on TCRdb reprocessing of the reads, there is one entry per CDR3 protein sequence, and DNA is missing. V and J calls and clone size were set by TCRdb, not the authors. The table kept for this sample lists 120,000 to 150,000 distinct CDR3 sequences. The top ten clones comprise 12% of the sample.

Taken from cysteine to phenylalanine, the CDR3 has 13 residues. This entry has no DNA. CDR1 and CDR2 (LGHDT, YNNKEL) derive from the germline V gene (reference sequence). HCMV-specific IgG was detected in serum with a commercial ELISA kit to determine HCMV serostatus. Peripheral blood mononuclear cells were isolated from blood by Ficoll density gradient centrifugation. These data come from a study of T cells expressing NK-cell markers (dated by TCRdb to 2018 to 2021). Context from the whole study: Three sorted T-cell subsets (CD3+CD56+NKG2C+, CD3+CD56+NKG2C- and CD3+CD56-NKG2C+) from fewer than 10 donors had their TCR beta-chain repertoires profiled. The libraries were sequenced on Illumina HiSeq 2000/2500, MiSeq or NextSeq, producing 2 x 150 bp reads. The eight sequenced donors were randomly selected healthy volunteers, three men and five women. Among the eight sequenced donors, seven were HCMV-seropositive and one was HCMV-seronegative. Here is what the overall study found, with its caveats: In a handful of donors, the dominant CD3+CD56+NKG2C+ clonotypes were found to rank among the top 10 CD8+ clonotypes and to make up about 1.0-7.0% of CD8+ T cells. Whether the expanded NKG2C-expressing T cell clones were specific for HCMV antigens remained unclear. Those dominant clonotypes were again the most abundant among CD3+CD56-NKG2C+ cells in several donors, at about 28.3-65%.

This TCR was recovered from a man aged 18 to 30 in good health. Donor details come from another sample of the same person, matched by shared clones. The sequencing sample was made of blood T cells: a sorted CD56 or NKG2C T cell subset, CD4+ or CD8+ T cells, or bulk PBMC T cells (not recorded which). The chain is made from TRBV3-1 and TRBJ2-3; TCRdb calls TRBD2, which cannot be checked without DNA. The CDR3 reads CASSQMEEDTQYF.